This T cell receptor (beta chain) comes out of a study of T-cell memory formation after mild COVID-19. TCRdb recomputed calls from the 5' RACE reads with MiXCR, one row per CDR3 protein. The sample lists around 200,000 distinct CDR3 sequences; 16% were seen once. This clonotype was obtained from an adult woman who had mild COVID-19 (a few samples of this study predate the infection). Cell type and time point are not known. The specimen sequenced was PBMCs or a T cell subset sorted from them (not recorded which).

CDR3 DNA: TGTGCCAGCTCACCGAGAGCCGGCCAAGAGACCCAGTACTTC. It translates to CASSPRAGQETQYF. V and J are TRBV18 and TRBJ2-5; D ambiguous. Germline lookup yields CDR1 KGHSH and CDR2 LQKENI. The CDR3 is made up of 14 amino acids. Between the trimmed V and J ends, which lost 3 bases and 1 base, there was a span of 9 bases.